The 26 T cell receptor beta chains in this list originate from one sample, sequenced in a study of spatial heterogeneity in lung cancer. A single record per CDR3 protein comes from TCRdb applying MiXCR to the 5' RACE reads. Counted here are some 100,000 distinct CDR3 sequences, roughly 12% occurring once; the ten biggest clones make up 35% to 50%. Noted time point: sample taken at primary tumor resection. The authors sequenced whole RNA from tumor, nontumor lung or frozen PBMC without sorting. Sequenced material: PBMCs, taken at surgery. These receptors all stem from a male donor with early-stage non-small cell lung cancer.

V is TRBV14 and J is TRBJ2-1; D not resolved. The CDR3 sequence is 17 residues long. In germline, CDR1 is SGHDN, CDR2 FVKESK. V dropped 0 bases and J dropped 0 bases, with 12 bases sitting between them. CDR3 coding DNA: TGTGCCAGCAGCCAAGATCGGCGAACAGTCTCCTACAATGAGCAGTTCTTC. It is translated as CASSQDRRTVSYNEQFF.

The chain joins TRBV7-8 to TRBJ1-1; D is undetermined. CDR1 is SGHVS and CDR2 is FQNEAQ in the germline V gene. Trimming shortened V by 7 bases and J by 4 bases, and 16 bases separated the two germline ends. The CDR3 length is 14 residues. The CDR3 here is CASTRFGEGTEAFF. The CDR3 region has the DNA TGTGCCAGCACCCGTTTTGGTGAGGGCACTGAAGCTTTCTTT.

This clonotype was counted at least ten times. The gene calls are TRBV12-3 or TRBV12-4 and TRBJ2-5, with D possibly matching TRBD1 (6 bases). V dropped 2 bases and J dropped 5 bases, with 15 bases sitting between them. The CDR3 is made up of 15 amino acids. CDR3 in DNA: TGTGCCAGCAGTTTACCAGGAGTCCAGGGGGAGACCCAGTACTTC. Its protein is CASSLPGVQGETQYF.

This clonotype has a single count. J is TRBJ2-7 and V is TRBV30; tentatively, D is TRBD2 (6 bases). Trimming stripped 2 bases from V and 5 bases from J, with 22 bases between. Germline loops: CDR1 GTSNPN, CDR2 SVGIG (reference sequence). The CDR3 is made up of 16 amino acids. The CDR3 here is CAWSPTPLEGGNEQYF. The DNA of the CDR3 is TGTGCCTGGAGTCCCACTCCTCTCGAGGGAGGAAACGAGCAGTACTTC.

A few counts support this clonotype. The chain has TRBV20-1 and TRBJ2-3; 11 bases are shared with TRBD2. V lost 6 bases and J lost 3; bases outside the gene matches: 5. This CDR3 contains 14 residues. From germline, CDR1 is DFQATT and CDR2 SNEGSKA (reference sequence). The CDR3 region is CSARLAGWTDTQYF. CDR3 coding DNA: TGCAGTGCGAGACTAGCGGGATGGACAGATACGCAGTATTTT.

This clonotype was counted only a few times. CDR3 sequence (DNA): TGTGCCAGCAGCCCCCCCGGGGCGGGGGACCACACCGGGGAGCTGTTTTTT. It yields the protein CASSPPGAGDHTGELFF. V is TRBV7-3 and J is TRBJ2-2; 7 nucleotides match TRBD2. Germline V gives CDR1 SGHTA, CDR2 FQGTGA. J lost 3 bases, V lost 5 bases, and 12 bases had no gene match. The CDR3 totals 17 residues.

The V gene is TRBV19, the J gene TRBJ2-3; no clear D gene. CDR1 LNHDA and CDR2 SQIVND come from the germline V gene (reference sequence). The CDR3 sequence is 13 residues long. Trimming took off 10 bases at V and 2 bases at J, with 13 bases between the two ends. CDR3 sequence (DNA): TGTGCCATCAAAGCACCAGTCACAGATACGCAGTATTTT. Its protein is CAIKAPVTDTQYF.

The table lists this clonotype with a few counts. The gene calls are TRBV9 and TRBJ2-1; 8 nucleotides line up with TRBD1. CDR3 size: 15 residues. Trimming cost V 4 bases and J 5 bases; bases outside gene matches: 8. CDR1 and CDR2 (germline): SGDLS, YYNGEE. DNA for the CDR3: TGTGCCAGCAGCTCCCGGACAGGGATAAACAATGAGCAGTTCTTC. Protein sequence: CASSSRTGINNEQFF.

The chain recombines TRBV7-9 with TRBJ1-1, with a weak D call TRBD1 (5 bases). V lost 0 bases and J 7 bases, leaving 18 bases between the germline ends. Germline lookup yields CDR1 SEHNR and CDR2 FQNEAQ (reference sequence). The CDR3 extends over 16 amino acids. The CDR3 DNA follows: TGTGCCAGCAGCTTAGCGAAGACGGGACCTACGATTGAAGCTTTCTTT. This codes for CASSLAKTGPTIEAFF.

This clonotype was observed at least ten times. The chain links TRBV7-9 to TRBJ2-5, with TRBD2 as a possible D gene (5 bases). CDR1 and CDR2 from the germline V gene are SEHNR and FQNEAQ (reference sequence). Trimming cost V 7 bases and J 1 base, with 10 bases left between them. The CDR3 is 13 residues long. Written as DNA, the CDR3 is TGTGCCAGCACCCTCGCGGGCCAAGAGACCCAGTACTTC. Protein sequence: CASTLAGQETQYF.

The chain employs TRBV13 and TRBJ2-5, with 7 bases fitting TRBD1. The CDR3 runs 14 residues. J gave up 4 bases and V 5 bases, and 7 bases lay outside the gene matches. CDR1 PRHDT and CDR2 FYEKMQ come from the germline V gene (reference sequence). CDR3 sequence (DNA): TGTGCCAGCAGCCCCCGACAGGGTGCAGAGACCCAGTACTTC. Amino acid sequence: CASSPRQGAETQYF.

This clonotype was seen a handful of times. V usage is TRBV7-3 and J usage is TRBJ2-2; D gene unclear. V dropped 2 bases and J dropped 6 bases, with 10 bases sitting between them. The CDR3 length is 14 residues. Germline V gene sequence: CDR1 SGHTA, CDR2 FQGTGA. CDR3 amino acids: CASSLAPDPGELFF. The DNA of the CDR3 is TGTGCCAGCAGCTTAGCGCCGGACCCCGGGGAGCTGTTTTTT.

There are a few counts of this clonotype. This chain links TRBV5-1 with TRBJ1-6; D remains ambiguous. The CDR3 has 14 residues. The V end was cut by 0 bases, the J end by 5 bases, with 6 bases between. The germline gives CDR1 SGHRS, CDR2 YFSETQ. The CDR3 DNA is TGCGCCAGCAGCTTGGACCACAATAATTCACCCCTCCACTTT. Amino acids: CASSLDHNNSPLHF.

V gene TRBV18 combines with J gene TRBJ2-1; TRBD2 matches 14 bases. V lost 3 bases to trimming and J lost 6 bases; unmatched junction nucleotides: 7. Germline loops: CDR1 KGHSH, CDR2 LQKENI. This CDR3 has 17 amino acids. For the CDR3, the DNA is TGTGCCAGCTCACCCGGGACTAGCGGGAGTCGATTCAATGAGCAGTTCTTC. It is translated as CASSPGTSGSRFNEQFF.

The chain links TRBV28 to TRBJ1-3; D is undetermined. V lost 7 bases, J lost 8 bases, and 9 bases lay in between. The CDR3 extends over 11 amino acids. Germline loops: CDR1 MDHEN, CDR2 SYDVKM. For the CDR3, the DNA is TGTGCCAGCACGGGTTGGTACACCATATATTTT. Encoded protein: CASTGWYTIYF. The whole variable domain, filled in from reference TRBV28 and TRBJ1-3, reads DVKVTQSSRYLVKRTGEKVFLECVQDMDHENMFWYRQDPGLGLRLIYFSYDVKMKEKGDIPEGYSVSREKKERFSLILESASTNQTSMYLCASTGWYTIYFGEGSWLTVV.

The chain links TRBV6-6 to TRBJ1-2, with D possibly matching TRBD1 (5 bases). The CDR3 loop spans 14 amino acids. From germline, CDR1 is MNHNY and CDR2 SVGAGI (reference sequence). The V end was cut by 11 bases, the J end by 8 bases, with 24 bases between. The CDR3 reads CAGTIGTGIGGYTF. The DNA of the CDR3 is TGTGCCGGCACGATAGGGACCGGCATTGGGGGCTACACCTTC.

A remark on this clonotype: A much larger clone differs by one base, so this may be a read error. Since the CDR3 does not end with the conserved phenylalanine or tryptophan, this likely comes from a read error. This chain connects TRBV7-9 to TRBJ1-2; D gene ambiguous. V lost 2 bases and J lost 3, with 4 bases in between. This CDR3 is built from 12 residues. CDR1 SEHNR and CDR2 FQNEAQ come from the germline V gene (reference sequence). In DNA form, the CDR3 reads TGTGCCAGCAGCTTACTGGACTATGGCTACACCTTA. It translates to CASSLLDYGYTL.

Here the CDR3 reads CASARRSTDTQYF. CDR3 in DNA: TGTGCCAGCGCCCGGCGGAGCACAGATACGCAGTATTTT. The chain uses TRBV6-1 and TRBJ2-3; no definite D call. The CDR3 totals 13 residues. V was clipped by 8 bases and J by 0 bases, with 9 bases between them. Germline assignment: CDR1 MNHNS and CDR2 SASEGT.

In its sample, this clonotype was seen a few times. V usage is TRBV24-1 and J usage is TRBJ2-7, with 11 nucleotides matching TRBD1. Per germline, CDR1 KGHDR and CDR2 SFDVKD. The CDR3 loop spans 13 amino acids. V lost 10 bases to trimming and J lost 7 bases; unmatched junction nucleotides: 8. The CDR3 loop is CATPGQGAREQYF. In nucleotides, the CDR3 is TGTGCCACGCCCGGACAGGGGGCGCGGGAGCAGTACTTC.

This clonotype was counted between two and nine times. CDR3 nucleotide sequence: TGTGCCACCACGGGACTAGCGGGAGGTACCAATGAGCAGTTCTTC. Translation gives CATTGLAGGTNEQFF. The rearrangement joins TRBV24-1 to TRBJ2-1; 15 bases align to TRBD2. The germline CDR1 and CDR2 sequences are KGHDR and SFDVKD. Trimming took 8 bases from V and 6 from J; bases not matched to a gene: 4. The CDR3 runs 15 residues.

This clonotype has a handful of counts. V and J are TRBV12-3 or TRBV12-4 and TRBJ2-7; D is unclear. The V end was cut by 6 bases, the J end by 6 bases, with 15 bases between. The CDR3 consists of 13 residues. The CDR3: CASRTIGAREQYF. CDR3 nucleotide sequence: TGTGCCAGCAGGACAATAGGAGCCCGCGAGCAGTACTTC.

The V call is TRBV18, the J call TRBJ1-4; D uncertain. V lost 0 bases, J lost 0 bases, and 5 bases lay in between. Germline CDR1 and CDR2: KGHSH and LQKENI. This CDR3 spans 15 amino acids. The CDR3 region is CASSPPGTTNEKLFF. The CDR3 DNA follows: TGTGCCAGCTCACCACCGGGAACAACTAATGAAAAACTGTTTTTT.

CDR3 protein: CASTDPGPSSGANVLTF. The CDR3 nucleotides read TGTGCCAGCACCGACCCGGGCCCTAGCTCTGGGGCCAACGTCCTGACTTTC. The chain employs TRBV6-2 or TRBV6-3 and TRBJ2-6, with D unresolved. This CDR3 region has 17 residues. Germline loops: CDR1 MNHEY, CDR2 SVGEGT. Trimming removed 7 bases from V and 0 bases from J, with 16 bases in between.

The CDR3 DNA follows: TGCGCCAGCAGCCCCACAACAGGGAGGTACACTGAAGCTTTCTTT. Its protein product is CASSPTTGRYTEAFF. This chain links TRBV5-1 with TRBJ1-1; possibly TRBD1 for D (6 bases). V lost 4 bases and J lost 3, with 16 bases in between. CDR3 size: 15 residues. Germline V gives CDR1 SGHRS, CDR2 YFSETQ.

There are a few counts of this clonotype. J is TRBJ1-1 and V is TRBV7-9, with D perhaps TRBD1 (5 bases). V lost 2 bases and J lost 3, with 13 bases in between. Germline V lookup: CDR1 SEHNR, CDR2 FQNEAQ (reference sequence). There are 15 residues in the CDR3. The CDR3: CASSLSRGEDTEAFF. The CDR3, as DNA: TGTGCCAGCAGCTTATCCCGGGGCGAGGACACTGAAGCTTTCTTT. Full variable domain (outside the CDR3, taken from reference TRBV7-9 and TRBJ1-1): DTGVSQNPRHKITKRGQNVTFRCDPISEHNRLYWYRQTLGQGPEFLTYFQNEAQLEKSRLLSDRFSAERPKGSFSTLEIQRTEQGDSAMYLCASSLSRGEDTEAFFGQGTRLTVV.

This clonotype was detected a few times. The chain links TRBV7-9 to TRBJ2-3, with D maybe TRBD1 (6 bases). The CDR3 is 15 residues long. V was trimmed by 5 bases and J by 0 bases, leaving 12 bases between them. CDR1 and CDR2 (germline): SEHNR, FQNEAQ (reference sequence). This chain's CDR3 is CASSPDSLSTDTQYF. CDR3 in DNA: TGTGCCAGCAGCCCGGACAGCCTTAGCACAGATACGCAGTATTTT.